Listed below are T cell receptor beta chains from one sample, sequenced in a study of T cell repertoires in cytomegalovirus infection. TCRdb reprocessed the reads with MiXCR, giving one entry per CDR3 protein. This sample has around 170,000 distinct CDR3 sequences; under 15% occur once, and the top ten carry 25% to 30%. Sequenced sample: PBMCs. The receptors were gathered from a human donor in good health (CMV status not recorded). Some clones in this sample may be carry-over from other donors' samples. Each CDR3 is given with its conserved first and last residue. A D gene is named only where the DNA matches it firmly. Clone size is stated in some rows and not others, as once, few, many or a class when expanded.

clone size	V gene	D gene	J gene	CDR3 DNA	CDR3 protein
many	TRBV7-9	TRBD1	TRBJ1-5	TGTGCCAGCAGCTTCGGCCAGGGGGTCAATCAGCCCCAGCATTTT	CASSFGQGVNQPQHF
many	TRBV7-2	.	TRBJ2-3	TGTGCCAGCAGCCCGGACACCTCCACAGATACGCAGTATTTT	CASSPDTSTDTQYF
.	TRBV10-3	.	TRBJ2-1	TGTGCCATCACGGCAAATAGTATCCACAATGAGCAGTTCTTC	CAITANSIHNEQFF
.	TRBV20-1	TRBD2	TRBJ2-1	TGCAGTGCTACCCCTAGCGGGAGGAGCTACAATGAGCAGTTCTTC	CSATPSGRSYNEQFF
many	TRBV20-1	.	TRBJ1-2	TGCAGTGCTAGAGATTACAGCAGGGGCTATGGCTACACCTTC	CSARDYSRGYGYTF
few	TRBV9	.	TRBJ1-2	TGTGCCAGCAGCGAGTCTACAGCCGGCTACACCTTC	CASSESTAGYTF
many	TRBV7-2	TRBD1	TRBJ1-5	TGTGCCAGCAGCGAAACCGGGACAGGGTTTGGGGATCAGCCCCAGCATTTT	CASSETGTGFGDQPQHF
many	TRBV12-3/TRBV12-4	TRBD2	TRBJ2-1	TGTGCCAGCAGCCAACAACTAGCGGGACTTTACAATGAGCAGTTCTTC	CASSQQLAGLYNEQFF
many	TRBV7-9	.	TRBJ1-5	TGTGCCAGCAGCTCAGGTCCTTCGTCTCAGCCCCAGCATTTT	CASSSGPSSQPQHF
few	TRBV28	.	TRBJ1-1	TGTGCCAGCAGTGGGGACTGGTTTCAGAGGGGTACTGAAGCTTTCTTT	CASSGDWFQRGTEAFF
many	TRBV4-1	TRBD1	TRBJ2-6	TGCGCCAGCAGCCATCCGGGACAGGGAGGGGATGGGGCCAACGTCCTGACTTTC	CASSHPGQGGDGANVLTF
many	TRBV7-2	TRBD1	TRBJ1-1	TGTGCCAGCAGCTCCAGGGGGATATCCACTGAAGCTTTCTTT	CASSSRGISTEAFF
many	TRBV12-3/TRBV12-4	.	TRBJ1-6	TGTGCCAGCAGTACATCGGTGGGTAATTCACCCCTCCACTTT	CASSTSVGNSPLHF
.	TRBV3-1	.	TRBJ2-1	TGTGCCAGCAGCCAAACCATCCTAGTGGGGAAAACCTACAATGAGCAGTTCTTC	CASSQTILVGKTYNEQFF
many	TRBV4-3	.	TRBJ1-2	TGCGCCAGCAGCCAAGAAGCCCAGGGGAATTGGTATGGCTACACCTTC	CASSQEAQGNWYGYTF
many	TRBV19	TRBD1	TRBJ2-7	TGTGCCAGTAGTCTCACCGGGACAGGGGCGAGGCAGTACTTC	CASSLTGTGARQYF
many	TRBV7-2	TRBD2	TRBJ2-3	TGTGCCAGCAGCGCGACTAGCGGGGTCTTAGATACGCAGTATTTT	CASSATSGVLDTQYF
few	TRBV20-1	.	TRBJ2-5	TGCAGTGCTACGACTGGAAAAGAGACCCAGTACTTC	CSATTGKETQYF
many	TRBV7-2	.	TRBJ2-7	TGTGCCAGCAGGGGTCGGACCGACACCTACGAGCAGTACTTC	CASRGRTDTYEQYF
few	TRBV12-3/TRBV12-4	TRBD2	TRBJ2-7	TGTGCCAGCAGTTTAACTAGCGGTAATAGTTACGAGCAGTACTTC	CASSLTSGNSYEQYF
few	TRBV20-1	.	TRBJ2-6	TGCAGTGCTTTGGGGTCACTCTCTGGGGCCAACGTCCTGACTTTC	CSALGSLSGANVLTF
.	TRBV2	TRBD1	TRBJ1-3	TGTGCCAGCTGCCGGGACAGGCATGGAAACACCATATATTTT	CASCRDRHGNTIYF
few	TRBV7-3	TRBD1	TRBJ2-6	TGTGCCAGCAGCGGGAGACAGGGATCTATCTCTGGGGCCAACGTCCTGACTTTC	CASSGRQGSISGANVLTF
many	TRBV6-4	TRBD1	TRBJ2-2	TGTGCCAGCAGTGACCGGGACAGGAGGGACACCGGGGAGCTGTTTTTT	CASSDRDRRDTGELFF
.	TRBV29-1	.	TRBJ2-1	TGCAGCGTCGATCACAATGAGCAGTTCTTC	CSVDHNEQFF
.	TRBV15	TRBD2	TRBJ2-7	TGTGCCACCAGCGGGGGGCTAGCGGGGGGCCACGAGCAGTACTTC	CATSGGLAGGHEQYF
.	TRBV10-3	.	TRBJ1-5	TGTGCCATCAGACAAGACAATCAGCCCCAGCATTTT	CAIRQDNQPQHF
.	TRBV12-3/TRBV12-4	TRBD2	TRBJ2-7	TGTGCCAGCAGTTTAGTCGGGGGGGCCTCCTACGAGCAGTACTTC	CASSLVGGASYEQYF
.	TRBV5-6	.	TRBJ2-1	TGTGCCAGCAGCTCCTGGGGGACCTACAATGAGCAGTTCTTC	CASSSWGTYNEQFF
few	TRBV4-2	TRBD2	TRBJ2-7	TGTGCCAGCAGCCAAGGACTAGCGGGGGGTTCAGAGGAGCAGTACTTC	CASSQGLAGGSEEQYF
many	TRBV18	.	TRBJ1-5	TGTGCCAGCTCACGGGATAGCAATCAGCCCCAGCATTTT	CASSRDSNQPQHF
many	TRBV19	.	TRBJ2-5	TGTGCCAGTCGTCAGGCGGGGGAGACCCAGTACTTC	CASRQAGETQYF
many	TRBV6-1	.	TRBJ2-1	TGTGCCAGCAGCTCGGGACGGATACCTGGCGATGAGCAGTTCTTC	CASSSGRIPGDEQFF